These 26 T cell receptor beta chains were sequenced from one sample in a study of T-cell reconstitution after alpha-beta-depleted transplantation in children. A TCRbeta library incorporating unique molecular identifiers was prepared. TCRdb called the PCR reads again in MiXCR, with one record for every CDR3 protein. The profile shows about 460,000 distinct CDR3 sequences, approximately 10% of them singletons. Here the sequenced sample was PBMCs, taken before TCRalphabeta/CD19-depleted stem cell transplant. These receptors originate from a child aged 2 to 10 with inherited bone marrow failure, due to receive a stem cell transplant.

This clonotype was observed at least ten times. The J gene is TRBJ1-1, the V gene TRBV6-1; 11 bases map to TRBD1. V trimming: 5 bases; J trimming: 1 base; junction bases outside the gene matches: 9. Germline V gene sequence: CDR1 MNHNS, CDR2 SASEGT. The CDR3 length is 17 residues. The CDR3 loop is CASSRDRGYTKNTEAFF. The CDR3 bases are TGTGCCAGCAGTCGGGACAGGGGGTACACGAAGAACACTGAAGCTTTCTTT.

In its sample, this clonotype was seen many times. The chain is built from TRBV20-1 and TRBJ2-3, with no clear D. The CDR3 length is 14 residues. Germline V CDR1 and CDR2: DFQATT, SNEGSKA (reference sequence). V lost 7 bases and J 1 base, leaving 15 bases between the germline ends. The CDR3 nucleotides are TGCAGTGTGACGCCCGGGCTGGGCACAGATACGCAGTATTTT. Translating gives CSVTPGLGTDTQYF.

This clonotype was seen at least ten times. The CDR3 sequence: CASSSTSGRVGPRTDTQYF. CDR3 DNA sequence: TGTGCCAGCAGTTCCACTAGCGGGAGAGTCGGGCCCAGAACAGATACGCAGTATTTT. The chain recombines TRBV11-1 with TRBJ2-3; TRBD2 agrees at 11 bases. This CDR3 has 19 residues. The V segment lost 6 bases and the J segment 3 bases; nucleotides outside the gene matches: 17. Germline V gene sequence: CDR1 SGHAT, CDR2 FQDESV (reference sequence).

This clonotype showed up many times. The chain is built from TRBV4-1 and TRBJ2-4; 10 bases agree with TRBD2. The CDR3 has 16 amino acids. Germline V lookup: CDR1 MGHRA, CDR2 YSYEKL. V was clipped by 1 base and J by 0 bases; unmatched bases: 0. The CDR3: CASSQASGRAKNIQYF. CDR3 DNA sequence: TGCGCCAGCAGCCAAGCTAGCGGGAGAGCCAAAAACATTCAGTACTTC.

This clonotype turned up a few times. The chain joins TRBV12-3 or TRBV12-4 to TRBJ2-3; 10 nucleotides agree with TRBD2. CDR3 length: 15 residues. Unmatched junction bases numbered 7, after V lost 6 bases and J lost 4 bases. This CDR3 reads CASRPLAGAADTQYF. The CDR3 DNA follows: TGTGCCAGCAGGCCGCTAGCGGGAGCCGCAGATACGCAGTATTTT.

This clonotype has just a few counts. Mismatch with germline at one junction end may stem from a read error. V and J are TRBV12-3 or TRBV12-4 and TRBJ1-1; perhaps TRBD1 as D (6 bases). This CDR3 has 10 amino acids. Written as DNA, the CDR3 is TGTGCCAGCAAGGGGGGGGCTCTGGTGTTT. This translates into CASKGGALVF.

This clonotype appeared a few times. The rearrangement joins TRBV12-3 or TRBV12-4 to TRBJ2-5, with 7 positions matching TRBD2. The CDR3 runs to 14 residues. The junction had 2 bases not matched to a gene; V was cut back by 2 bases and J by 2 bases. The CDR3 loop reads CASSLWGGQETQYF. CDR3 coding DNA: TGTGCCAGCAGTTTATGGGGGGGGCAAGAGACCCAGTACTTC.

This clonotype occurred once. The V call is TRBV7-9, the J call TRBJ2-1, with TRBD2 matching 7 bases. The CDR3 loop spans 15 amino acids. J gave up 7 bases and V 6 bases, and 12 bases lay outside the gene matches. Germline-derived CDR1 and CDR2 are SEHNR and FQNEAQ (reference sequence). The DNA of the CDR3 is TGTGCCAGCAGTTCGGGGGGAGGCAGTATGAATGAGCAGTTCTTC. Its protein is CASSSGGGSMNEQFF. The whole variable domain, remainder taken from reference TRBV7-9 and TRBJ2-1, is DTGVSQNPRHKITKRGQNVTFRCDPISEHNRLYWYRQTLGQGPEFLTYFQNEAQLEKSRLLSDRFSAERPKGSFSTLEIQRTEQGDSAMYLCASSSGGGSMNEQFFGPGTRLTVL.

This clonotype was picked up a small number of times. This chain connects TRBV5-1 to TRBJ2-1; TRBD2 matches 9 bases. Germline V gene data show CDR1 as SGHRS and CDR2 as YFSETQ. The CDR3 length is 16 residues. With V trimmed by 0 bases and J by 9 bases, 10 bases remained unmatched. The CDR3 nucleotides read TGCGCCAGCAGCTTGGCCCCTAGCGGGGTTGGTCCTGAGCAGTTCTTC. Translated: CASSLAPSGVGPEQFF.

In this sample, this clonotype turned up many times. The rearrangement links TRBV10-2 to TRBJ1-4; D is undetermined. Germline V lookup: CDR1 WSHSY, CDR2 SAAADI. The CDR3 is 14 residues long. The V end was cut by 2 bases, the J end by 5 bases, with 9 bases between. The CDR3 nucleotides are TGCGCCAGCAGTGAGCCCGGTATCAATGAAAAACTGTTTTTT. Amino acid sequence: CASSEPGINEKLFF.

A note on this clonotype: This may come from a read error, since a much larger clone is one base off. The chain is built from TRBV24-1 and TRBJ2-1, with TRBD2 matching 12 bases. CDR1 and CDR2 from the germline V gene are KGHDR and SFDVKD. The CDR3 contains 17 residues. CDR3 DNA: TGTGCCACCAGTCATTTTTCTTGGACTAGCGGGACTGATGAGCAGTTCTTC. Translated, it gives CATSHFSWTSGTDEQFF.

This clonotype was recorded many times. The DNA for the CDR3 is TGCAGCGTCATGGGACCCACCAATGAGCAGTTCTTC. Its translation: CSVMGPTNEQFF. The rearrangement joins TRBV29-1 to TRBJ2-1; D is possibly TRBD1 or TRBD2 (5 bases each). Germline V CDR1 and CDR2: SQVTM, ANQGSEA. V shed 6 bases and J shed 6 bases, with 12 bases lying between them. The CDR3 totals 12 residues.

In its sample, this clonotype was seen many times. The chain uses TRBV3-1 and TRBJ2-1, with a weak D call TRBD2 (7 bases). The CDR3 extends over 15 amino acids. Germline-derived CDR1 and CDR2 are LGHDT and YNNKEL (reference sequence). The V gene lost 4 bases and the J gene lost 4 bases, with 14 bases spanning the gap. CDR3 amino acids: CASSLWTRGYNEQFF. The DNA of the CDR3 is TGTGCCAGCAGCCTATGGACTAGGGGGTACAATGAGCAGTTCTTC.

Ten or more counts support this clonotype. V is TRBV4-3 and J is TRBJ1-1; TRBD1 agrees at 9 bases. Unmatched junction bases numbered 14, after V lost 1 base and J lost 5 bases. The CDR3 has 18 residues. Germline CDR1 LGHNA, CDR2 YSLEER. In DNA form, the CDR3 reads TGCGCCAGCAGCCAAGTTTTCGGGACAGGGCCTACGGGGACTGAAGCTTTCTTT. It encodes CASSQVFGTGPTGTEAFF.

This clonotype appeared many times. This chain joins TRBV19 and TRBJ2-5, with 11 bases lining up with TRBD2. Germline-derived CDR1 and CDR2 are LNHDA and SQIVND (reference sequence). Germline trimming cut 1 base from V and 3 bases from J; bases unmatched to any gene: 4. This CDR3 spans 16 amino acids. CDR3 region: CASSIGRLAGKETQYF. The CDR3 DNA reads as TGTGCCAGTAGTATAGGAAGACTAGCGGGAAAAGAGACCCAGTACTTC.

The table lists this clonotype with a few counts. The chain uses TRBV12-3 or TRBV12-4 and TRBJ2-7; 9 bases are a match to TRBD1. The CDR3 covers 14 residues. Trimming cost V 5 bases and J 4 bases; bases outside gene matches: 6. This CDR3 reads CASSTNRGRYEQYF. DNA for the CDR3: TGTGCCAGCAGTACGAACAGGGGGCGATACGAGCAGTACTTC.

This clonotype appeared many times. The chain uses TRBV29-1 and TRBJ1-4; 7 bases are a match to TRBD1. V lost 4 bases, J lost 1 base, and 3 bases stayed unmatched. Germline V gives CDR1 SQVTM, CDR2 ANQGSEA. This CDR3 region has 14 residues. As DNA, the CDR3 is TGCAGCGTTGCCAACAGGGGAACTAATGAAAAACTGTTTTTT. The encoded protein is CSVANRGTNEKLFF. The complete variable domain, with remaining parts taken from reference TRBV29-1 and TRBJ1-4, reads SAVISQKPSRDICQRGTSLTIQCQVDSQVTMMFWYRQQPGQSLTLIATANQGSEATYESGFVIDKFPISRPNLTFSTLTVSNMSPEDSSIYLCSVANRGTNEKLFFGSGTQLSVL.

This clonotype appeared many times. The chain joins TRBV27 to TRBJ1-1; 7 bases fit TRBD1. The V segment lost 3 bases and the J segment 4 bases; nucleotides outside the gene matches: 2. The CDR3 totals 13 residues. Germline lookup yields CDR1 MNHEY and CDR2 SMNVEV (reference sequence). As DNA, the CDR3 is TGTGCCAGCAGTTTCCCAGGGGGCACTGAAGCTTTCTTT. It yields the protein CASSFPGGTEAFF.

This clonotype was seen repeatedly, ten times or more. V is TRBV7-9 and J is TRBJ1-2; TRBD1 matches at 12 bases. The CDR3 runs to 15 residues. Germline V gene sequence: CDR1 SEHNR, CDR2 FQNEAQ (reference sequence). Trimming removed 2 bases from V and 8 bases from J; junction bases left unmatched: 6. CDR3 protein: CASSLPGQGARGYTF. The DNA for the CDR3 is TGTGCCAGCAGCTTACCGGGACAGGGGGCGCGGGGCTACACCTTC.

The rearrangement joins TRBV27 to TRBJ2-2; the D gene could be TRBD1 or TRBD2 (5 bases each). CDR1 is MNHEY, CDR2 SMNVEV, per germline (reference sequence). V was shortened by 6 bases and J by 0 bases, with 14 bases between the two germline ends. This CDR3 has 16 amino acids. The CDR3, as DNA: TGTGCCAGCAGCCTTCCCGGGACCCCGAACACCGGGGAGCTGTTTTTT. This sequence encodes CASSLPGTPNTGELFF.

Ten or more counts support this clonotype. This chain connects TRBV7-2 to TRBJ2-3; TRBD2 is a possible D gene (5 bases). This CDR3 comprises 15 residues. CDR1 and CDR2 (germline): SGHTA, FQGNSA. The germline V and J ends were trimmed by 1 base and 0 bases, with 8 bases remaining between them. CDR3 loop: CASSLVATSTDTQYF. In nucleotides, the CDR3 is TGTGCCAGCAGCTTAGTAGCGACAAGCACAGATACGCAGTATTTT.

This clonotype appeared many times. The rearrangement links TRBV10-1 to TRBJ2-3; D call uncertain. Trimming stripped 6 bases from V and 2 bases from J, with 9 bases between. The CDR3 is 13 amino acids. From germline, CDR1 is WNHNN and CDR2 SYGVQD (reference sequence). CDR3: CASSPLVTDTQYF. In DNA form, the CDR3 reads TGCGCCAGCAGCCCGTTAGTCACAGATACGCAGTATTTT.

The V and J genes are TRBV19 and TRBJ1-1; D ambiguous. The CDR3 extends over 14 amino acids. CDR1 is LNHDA, CDR2 SQIVND, per germline (reference sequence). Trimming left V 2 bases short and J 1 base short, with 8 bases between. The CDR3 here is CASSIRRGNTEAFF. Here the CDR3 DNA reads TGTGCCAGTAGTATACGCCGCGGGAACACTGAAGCTTTCTTT.

This clonotype has more than one count but fewer than ten. CDR3 sequence: CAWSVEGEVYEKLFF. The CDR3 nucleotides are TGTGCCTGGAGTGTAGAGGGGGAGGTGTATGAAAAACTGTTTTTT. V usage is TRBV30 and J usage is TRBJ1-4; weak D call: TRBD1 (6 bases). This CDR3 spans 15 amino acids. The V end lost 0 bases, the J end lost 6 bases, and 14 bases lay between the germline ends. The germline CDR1 and CDR2 sequences are GTSNPN and SVGIG (reference sequence).

This clonotype was observed a handful of times. The V call is TRBV7-2, the J call TRBJ1-1; the D gene is possibly TRBD1 (6 bases). The germline CDR1 and CDR2 sequences are SGHTA and FQGNSA. CDR3 size: 14 residues. Trimming took off 4 bases at V and 0 bases at J, with 9 bases between the two ends. CDR3 protein: CASSSQGVNTEAFF. Written as DNA, the CDR3 is TGTGCCAGCAGCTCACAGGGCGTGAACACTGAAGCTTTCTTT.

This clonotype was observed many times. This chain joins TRBV7-8 and TRBJ2-5; possible D gene TRBD2, 6 bases. This CDR3 is 17 amino acids long. CDR1 is SGHVS and CDR2 is FQNEAQ in the germline V gene. Trimming pared 1 base from V and 4 bases from J, leaving 19 bases between. DNA of the CDR3: TGTGCCAGCAGCTTAGGGGGGAGTAGCGGCTTTGGAGAGACCCAGTACTTC. Translated, it gives CASSLGGSSGFGETQYF.